These T cell receptor beta chains were read from a single sample in a study of CXCR3-negative and CXCR3-positive naive CD8 T cells. TCRdb reprocessed the 5' RACE reads and stores each CDR3 protein as one record, lacking DNA. This repertoire comprises approximately 47,000 distinct CDR3 sequences; its ten largest clones make up 2.5%. Sequenced sample: naive CXCR3- CD8+ T cells from blood. These receptors all come from a human donor in good health. Some clones in this sample may be carry-over from other donors' samples. Each CDR3 is given with its conserved first and last residue. Size tells how often a clone was seen (once, few, many) or the class of an expanded clone, and some rows leave it out.

J: TRBJ1-3
V: TRBV7-6
length: 14
size: NA
CDR3: CASSSLGSGNTIYF

J: TRBJ1-1
V: TRBV9
length: 12
size: NA
CDR3: CASSPHPHEAFF

J: TRBJ1-2
V: TRBV21-1
length: 16
size: NA
CDR3: CASSKGGTVSSIGCTF

J: TRBJ2-7
V: TRBV7-9
length: 14
size: NA
CDR3: CASSLGDKPYEQYF

J: TRBJ2-5
V: TRBV5-4
length: 14
size: NA
CDR3: CASSSGQGWETQYF

J: TRBJ2-1
V: TRBV28
length: 13
size: NA
CDR3: CASSLSLGDEQFF

J: TRBJ2-1
V: TRBV14
length: 12
size: NA
CDR3: CASSGGYNEQFF

J: TRBJ2-7
V: TRBV28
length: 14
size: medium-sized
CDR3: CASTSSRGPGEQYF

J: TRBJ1-3
V: TRBV29-1
length: 19
size: NA
CDR3: CSVEVIHLEQSSSGNTIYF

J: TRBJ2-3
V: TRBV29-1
length: 14
size: NA
CDR3: CSERGQGNKDTQYF

J: TRBJ1-2
V: TRBV27
length: 14
size: NA
CDR3: CASSFQGGAYGYTF

J: TRBJ2-7
V: TRBV28
length: 12
size: NA
CDR3: CATADSAYEQYF

J: TRBJ2-7
V: TRBV5-1
length: 15
size: NA
CDR3: CASSLGTGGTYEQYF

J: TRBJ2-1
V: TRBV29-1
length: 14
size: medium-sized
CDR3: CSVDWGAGNGEQFF

J: TRBJ1-5
V: TRBV21-1
length: 17
size: NA
CDR3: CASSKPGTAHSNQPQHF

J: TRBJ2-3
V: TRBV29-1
length: 17
size: NA
CDR3: CSVRGSRDRVITDTQYF

J: TRBJ2-3
V: TRBV6-5
length: 13
size: NA
CDR3: CASSYSKRNTQYF

J: TRBJ2-3
V: TRBV14
length: 17
size: NA
CDR3: CASSQDLYRGDLHGQYF

J: TRBJ2-2
V: TRBV6-6
length: 15
size: NA
CDR3: CASSSGTGAGGELFF

J: TRBJ2-4
V: TRBV27
length: 14
size: NA
CDR3: CASSPRTDKNIQYF

J: TRBJ2-5
V: TRBV6-6
length: 15
size: NA
CDR3: CASSYGAGGQETQYF

J: TRBJ2-5
V: TRBV14
length: 16
size: NA
CDR3: CASSQGWAGGLETQYF

J: TRBJ2-7
V: TRBV4-2
length: 16
size: NA
CDR3: CASSQDGQGLTYEQYF

J: TRBJ1-5
V: TRBV5-5
length: 15
size: NA
CDR3: CASSLWVESNQPQHF

J: TRBJ2-3
V: TRBV29-1
length: 14
size: NA
CDR3: CSLYLGEGTDTQYF

J: TRBJ2-7
V: TRBV5-1
length: 15
size: NA
CDR3: CASSHQTGDSYEQYF

J: TRBJ2-7
V: TRBV11-2
length: 11
size: NA
CDR3: CASSLPLEQYF

J: TRBJ1-2
V: TRBV12-3/TRBV12-4
length: 11
size: NA
CDR3: CASSRGHGYTF

J: TRBJ1-1
V: TRBV2
length: 13
size: NA
CDR3: CASIQDRDTEAFF

J: TRBJ2-7
V: TRBV7-8
length: 12
size: NA
CDR3: CARMGQTYEQYF

J: TRBJ2-3
V: TRBV25-1
length: 15
size: NA
CDR3: CASSARGASTDTQYF

J: TRBJ2-4
V: TRBV29-1
length: 11
size: NA
CDR3: CSVPTGDIQYF

J: TRBJ2-5
V: TRBV25-1
length: 16
size: NA
CDR3: CASSDRIGTRGETQYF

J: TRBJ2-7
V: TRBV4-1
length: 13
size: NA
CDR3: CASSQGQLYEQYF

J: TRBJ2-1
V: TRBV12-3/TRBV12-4
length: 12
size: NA
CDR3: CASSDSGNEQFF

J: TRBJ2-7
V: TRBV12-3/TRBV12-4
length: 14
size: NA
CDR3: CASSPTGRGYEQYF

J: TRBJ2-3
V: TRBV20-1
length: 13
size: NA
CDR3: CSARVVSTDTQYF

J: TRBJ2-5
V: TRBV7-9
length: 17
size: NA
CDR3: CASSPRGWTTHQETQYF

J: TRBJ2-7
V: TRBV4-1
length: 14
size: NA
CDR3: CASSLGTGVYEQYF

J: TRBJ2-3
V: TRBV20-1
length: 15
size: NA
CDR3: CSAPGTSGSSDTQYF